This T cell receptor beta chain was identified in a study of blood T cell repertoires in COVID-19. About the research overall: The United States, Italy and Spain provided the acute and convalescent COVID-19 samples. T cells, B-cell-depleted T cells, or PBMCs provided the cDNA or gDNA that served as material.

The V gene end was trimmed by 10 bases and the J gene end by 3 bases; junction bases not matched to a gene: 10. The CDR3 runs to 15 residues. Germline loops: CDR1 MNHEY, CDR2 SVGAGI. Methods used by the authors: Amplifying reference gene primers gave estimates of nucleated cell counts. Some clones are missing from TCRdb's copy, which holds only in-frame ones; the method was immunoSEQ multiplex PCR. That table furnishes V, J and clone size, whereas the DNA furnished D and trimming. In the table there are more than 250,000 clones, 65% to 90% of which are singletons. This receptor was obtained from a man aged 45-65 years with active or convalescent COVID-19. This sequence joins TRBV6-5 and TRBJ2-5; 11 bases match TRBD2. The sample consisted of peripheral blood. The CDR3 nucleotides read TGTGCCACGCGAACCTTGACTAGCGGGAAAGAGACCCAGTACTTC. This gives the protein CATRTLTSGKETQYF.